The T cell receptor (beta chain) under discussion was sequenced for a study of early T cells in non-severe SARS-CoV-2 infection. Whole-study context: Unsorted whole blood bulk RNA was sequenced, with unpaired chains.

Each CDR3 protein is one row after TCRdb ran MiXCR on the 5' RACE reads. The repertoire includes some 50,000 distinct CDR3 sequences, over 8% of them detected once, and 4% to 4.5% sits in the top ten. This clonotype was counted at least ten times. Trimming took off 3 bases at V and 4 bases at J, with 16 bases between the two ends. Germline V gene sequence: CDR1 KGHSH, CDR2 LQKENI. The CDR3 loop spans 15 amino acids. Sequenced material: whole blood. This sequence was found in an adult who was a healthcare worker with PCR-confirmed SARS-CoV-2 infection or an uninfected control (not recorded which). The genes are TRBV18 and TRBJ2-7; a weak D match, TRBD2 (6 bases). The CDR3 protein is CASSPPRDGGYEQYF. In nucleotides, the CDR3 is TGTGCCAGCTCACCTCCCCGGGACGGGGGTTACGAGCAGTACTTC.